Listed below are T cell receptor beta chains from one sample, sequenced in a study of T cell clones after liver transplantation. Here immunoSEQ multiplex PCR was the method, and the copy in TCRdb shows in-frame clones only, minus some. The data show roughly 100,000 clones, 75% to 85% seen once. The specimen was CD4+ T cells from blood, collected before liver transplant. Source of these receptors: a human donor who received a liver transplant. Both conserved end residues are part of each CDR3. D genes are given only for firm matches. Not all rows give a size; the values are once, few, many and, for expanded clones, a class.

V gene,clone size,J gene,D gene,CDR3 protein,CDR3 DNA
TRBV27,.,TRBJ1-1,.,CASSPQVGREDTEAFF,TGTGCCAGCAGTCCGCAGGTAGGGCGAGAGGACACTGAAGCTTTCTTT
TRBV7-9,.,TRBJ2-1,.,CASSPRTASYNEQFF,TGTGCCAGCAGCCCGCGGACTGCCTCCTACAATGAGCAGTTCTTC
TRBV15,once,TRBJ1-1,TRBD1,CATSSTGGNTEAFF,TGTGCCACCAGCAGTACAGGGGGCAACACTGAAGCTTTCTTT
TRBV5-1,.,TRBJ1-1,.,CASTGTGGRHDTEAFF,TGCGCCAGCACTGGGACCGGGGGACGACATGACACTGAAGCTTTCTTT
TRBV23-1,.,TRBJ2-1,.,CASSQPDSTKQFF,TGCGCCAGCAGTCAACCGGACAGCACAAAACAGTTCTTC
TRBV7-9,.,TRBJ1-5,.,CASSPIGPNQPQHF,TGTGCCAGCAGCCCCATCGGGCCCAATCAGCCCCAGCATTTT
TRBV19,.,TRBJ1-2,.,CASSTHREMYYGYTF,TGTGCCAGTAGTACCCACAGGGAAATGTATTATGGCTACACCTTC
TRBV6-1,few,TRBJ1-5,.,CASMVGLQPQHF,TGTGCCAGCATGGTAGGGCTTCAGCCCCAGCATTTT
TRBV27,.,TRBJ2-1,.,CASSFSTTYNEQFF,TGTGCCAGCAGTTTTTCCACCACCTACAATGAGCAGTTCTTC
TRBV18,once,TRBJ1-2,TRBD1,CASSPQFGTGQLGYTF,TGTGCCAGCTCACCCCAATTTGGGACAGGTCAGCTTGGCTACACCTTC
TRBV6-1,.,TRBJ2-1,.,CASSNNGHEQFF,TGTGCCAGCAGCAATAATGGGCATGAGCAGTTCTTC
TRBV9,.,TRBJ2-4,.,CASSVERGSGKNIQYF,TGTGCCAGCAGCGTAGAGAGGGGGTCAGGCAAAAACATTCAGTACTTC
TRBV7-9,.,TRBJ2-1,.,CASRGLTGTRFNEQFF,TGTGCCAGCAGAGGACTGACCGGGACCCGTTTCAATGAGCAGTTCTTC
TRBV29-1,.,TRBJ2-7,TRBD1,CSVLGSGTAPLEQYF,TGCAGCGTCCTCGGGTCCGGGACAGCGCCTCTCGAGCAGTACTTC
TRBV7-2,.,TRBJ2-3,.,CASSAMAVTETDTQYF,TGTGCCAGCAGCGCTATGGCAGTTACTGAGACAGATACGCAGTATTTT
TRBV18,.,TRBJ1-3,.,CASSPDHVAPIYF,TGTGCCAGCTCACCTGATCATGTCGCCCCGATATATTTT
TRBV6-5,once,TRBJ1-1,.,CASSPIGVYSEAFF,TGTGCCAGCAGCCCGATCGGGGTTTACAGTGAAGCTTTCTTT
TRBV28,medium-sized,TRBJ1-5,.,CASSLFNQPQHF,TGTGCCAGCAGTCTTTTCAATCAGCCCCAGCATTTT
TRBV5-1,once,TRBJ2-3,TRBD2,CASSLVVAGVQSTDTQYF,TGCGCCAGCAGCTTGGTAGTAGCGGGGGTGCAAAGCACAGATACGCAGTATTTT
TRBV28,.,TRBJ1-1,.,CASRNPTEAFF,TGTGCCAGCAGGAATCCGACTGAAGCTTTCTTT
TRBV20-1,.,TRBJ2-5,.,CSQRRGTQYF,TGCAGTCAGCGAAGGGGGACCCAGTACTTC
TRBV5-1,.,TRBJ2-7,.,CASSGGRSNSYEQYF,TGCGCCAGCAGTGGAGGGAGGAGCAACTCCTACGAGCAGTACTTC
TRBV19,.,TRBJ2-3,.,CASRDRGYSTDTQYF,TGTGCCAGTAGAGACAGAGGCTATAGCACAGATACGCAGTATTTT
TRBV4-3,once,TRBJ2-5,.,CASSHADAETQYF,TGCGCCAGCAGCCACGCTGACGCGGAGACCCAGTACTTC
TRBV7-2,.,TRBJ1-1,.,CASSPGQFNTEAFF,TGTGCCAGCAGCCCCGGCCAGTTCAACACTGAAGCTTTCTTT
TRBV19,.,TRBJ2-2,TRBD1,CASSPGTGIGELFF,TGTGCCAGTAGTCCCGGGACAGGGATCGGGGAGCTGTTTTTT
TRBV28,.,TRBJ1-5,.,CASSPTIGGNQPQHF,TGTGCCAGCAGCCCAACCATCGGTGGCAATCAGCCCCAGCATTTT
TRBV20-1,few,TRBJ1-3,.,CSVFSGNTIYF,TGCAGTGTCTTCTCTGGAAACACCATATATTTT
TRBV5-5,.,TRBJ1-1,.,CASRLVVGEAFF,TGTGCCAGCAGGTTGGTAGTTGGTGAAGCTTTCTTT
TRBV7-2,.,TRBJ1-5,TRBD1,CASSPRIQGELGQPQHF,TGTGCCAGCAGCCCGAGGATCCAGGGGGAGTTGGGTCAGCCCCAGCATTTT
TRBV7-2,.,TRBJ2-2,TRBD1,CASSLRTGGGDGELFF,TGTGCCAGCAGCCTCAGGACAGGGGGCGGGGACGGGGAGCTGTTTTTT
TRBV6-1,.,TRBJ2-2,TRBD2,CASSDGLAGNTGELFF,TGTGCCAGCAGTGATGGTCTAGCGGGTAACACCGGGGAGCTGTTTTTT
TRBV11-1,.,TRBJ1-1,.,CASSPRLSGNTEAFF,TGTGCCAGCAGCCCCCGGCTGTCAGGGAACACTGAAGCTTTCTTT
TRBV5-6,.,TRBJ1-1,.,CASSYLLENTEAFF,TGTGCCAGCAGCTACCTGTTAGAGAACACTGAAGCTTTCTTT
TRBV5-4,.,TRBJ1-1,.,CASSISGGSFLAEAFF,TGTGCCAGCAGCATTTCCGGGGGCTCGTTTCTCGCTGAAGCTTTCTTT
TRBV6-5,many,TRBJ1-3,.,CASSYSNRPGGTIYF,TGTGCCAGCAGTTACTCGAATAGGCCTGGTGGCACCATATATTTT
TRBV5-1,.,TRBJ1-3,TRBD1,CASSPTGTGVGNTIYF,TGCGCCAGCAGCCCCACCGGGACAGGGGTTGGAAACACCATATATTTT
TRBV11-3,.,TRBJ2-7,TRBD1,CASSVGTGPYEQYF,TGTGCCAGCAGCGTCGGGACAGGGCCCTACGAGCAGTACTTC
TRBV2,.,TRBJ1-1,.,CASRPGVRGQEGEAFF,TGTGCCAGCAGGCCAGGGGTCCGGGGGCAAGAGGGTGAAGCTTTCTTT
TRBV7-2,.,TRBJ2-1,TRBD2,CASSLAAGGYNEQFF,TGTGCCAGCAGCTTAGCAGCGGGGGGGTACAATGAGCAGTTCTTC
TRBV5-1,.,TRBJ1-4,.,CASSLTNEKLFF,TGCGCCAGCAGCTTGACAAACGAAAAACTGTTTTTT
TRBV6-5,.,TRBJ2-7,.,CASSISSLTYEQYF,TGTGCCAGCAGTATCTCATCCCTCACCTACGAGCAGTACTTC
TRBV7-9,.,TRBJ1-4,TRBD1,CASSRRPGTGGRAEKLFF,TGTGCCAGCAGCCGCCGTCCCGGGACAGGGGGACGGGCTGAAAAACTGTTTTTT
TRBV6-5,.,TRBJ2-7,TRBD1,CASKKQGTQAEQYF,TGTGCCAGCAAAAAACAGGGGACCCAGGCCGAGCAGTACTTC
TRBV12-5,.,TRBJ2-3,.,CASGLVPGFDSTDTQYF,TGTGCTAGTGGTTTGGTCCCGGGGTTCGATAGCACAGATACGCAGTATTTT
TRBV5-1,.,TRBJ1-1,.,CASSLEDSFEAFF,TGCGCCAGCAGCTTGGAGGACAGCTTTGAAGCTTTCTTT
TRBV27,.,TRBJ2-7,TRBD1,CASSPSRDRERDEQYF,TGTGCCAGCAGTCCCTCCCGGGACAGGGAAAGGGACGAGCAGTACTTC
TRBV27,.,TRBJ2-1,TRBD1,CASSLYRDRGRNEQFF,TGTGCCAGCAGTTTATACCGGGACAGGGGGCGGAATGAGCAGTTCTTC
TRBV7-2,.,TRBJ1-5,.,CASSFKWGQQPQHF,TGTGCCAGCAGCTTTAAATGGGGCCAACAGCCCCAGCATTTT
TRBV2,once,TRBJ1-1,.,CASSEARAFF,TGTGCCAGCAGTGAAGCCCGGGCTTTCTTT
TRBV2,.,TRBJ2-1,.,CASSETLRNEQFF,TGTGCCAGCAGTGAAACTCTGCGAAATGAGCAGTTCTTC
TRBV15,.,TRBJ1-5,TRBD1,CATSREGTGGLVGNQPQHF,TGTGCCACCAGCAGAGAAGGGACAGGGGGCTTGGTTGGCAATCAGCCCCAGCATTTT
TRBV28,.,TRBJ2-2,TRBD1,CASGWDRVDTGELFF,TGTGCCAGCGGCTGGGACAGGGTGGACACCGGGGAGCTGTTTTTT
TRBV21-1,.,TRBJ2-4,.,CASSPAGTRVPTDQNIQYF,TGTGCCAGCAGCCCCGCCGGGACCAGGGTTCCGACCGACCAAAACATTCAGTACTTC